This T cell receptor beta chain was profiled in a study of blood T cells in healthy people across ages. Total RNA was extracted at no less than 6 micrograms per sample. A second 7 to 11 cycle PCR used barcoded and J-beta primers. TCRdb processed the 5' RACE reads anew with MiXCR; each CDR3 protein has one entry. There are under 1,000,000 distinct CDR3 sequences in the sample; roughly 46% occur only once, and over 15% lies in the top ten. V lost 1 base and J lost 1, with 8 bases in between. The CDR3 spans 15 residues. CDR1 and CDR2 from the germline V gene are SEHNR and FQNEAQ (reference sequence). A few counts support this clonotype. Antigen specificity is unknown. Study results and caveats: Among T cells, TCR beta diversity per million cells dropped roughly linearly as age rose. Compared with aged donors, long-lived donors showed fewer expanded clones, suggesting selection. Naive T cell percentage strongly correlated with TCR beta diversity.

Sequenced: blood. This rearrangement joins TRBV7-9 to TRBJ1-5, with a possible D match to TRBD1 (5 bases). The sequence was obtained from a man at least 80 years old in good health. The CDR3 spells CASSLDRRSNQPQHF. The CDR3 region has the DNA TGTGCCAGCAGCTTAGACAGGAGAAGCAATCAGCCCCAGCATTTT. The entire variable domain, with the rest obtained from reference TRBV7-9 and TRBJ1-5, is as follows: DTGVSQNPRHKITKRGQNVTFRCDPISEHNRLYWYRQTLGQGPEFLTYFQNEAQLEKSRLLSDRFSAERPKGSFSTLEIQRTEQGDSAMYLCASSLDRRSNQPQHFGDGTRLSIL.